A single sample gave rise to the 30 T cell receptor beta chains below, sequenced in a study of T-cell memory formation after mild COVID-19. TCRdb re-analysed the 5' RACE reads in MiXCR, keeping a single row per CDR3 protein. Of about 240,000 distinct CDR3 sequences listed, approximately 10% are singletons. Material for sequencing was PBMCs or a T cell subset sorted from them (not recorded which). Source of these receptors: a man aged 18 to 30 who had mild COVID-19 (a few samples of this study predate the infection). Cell type and time point are not known.

This clonotype was picked up a small number of times. CDR3 sequence (DNA): TGTGCCAGCAGCTCCTCCCGGGACAGGGGGCCTAACTATGGCTACACCTTC. This gives the protein CASSSSRDRGPNYGYTF. The chain recombines TRBV9 with TRBJ1-2; 12 bases agree with TRBD1. V trimming: 4 bases; J trimming: 0 bases; junction bases outside the gene matches: 7. Looked up from germline, CDR1 is SGDLS and CDR2 is YYNGEE. This CDR3 has 17 residues.

Many counts were recorded for this clonotype. The rearrangement joins TRBV7-2 to TRBJ2-3; D remains unclear. V was trimmed by 5 bases and J by 2 bases, leaving 8 bases between them. Germline loops: CDR1 SGHTA, CDR2 FQGNSA. The CDR3 covers 13 residues. CDR3 residues: CASSPYTTDTQYF. The CDR3 nucleotides read TGTGCCAGCAGCCCCTACACCACAGATACGCAGTATTTT.

Many counts were recorded for this clonotype. The genes are TRBV5-1 and TRBJ1-2; D remains unclear. Germline V gene lookup returns CDR1 SGHRS and CDR2 YFSETQ. Trimming pared 0 bases from V and 6 bases from J, leaving 12 bases between. This CDR3 has 14 amino acids. The CDR3 reads CASSLVEALNGYTF. DNA of the CDR3: TGCGCCAGCAGCTTGGTGGAGGCCTTAAATGGCTACACCTTC. The full variable domain, its missing parts supplied by reference TRBV5-1 and TRBJ1-2, is KAGVTQTPRYLIKTRGQQVTLSCSPISGHRSVSWYQQTPGQGLQFLFEYFSETQRNKGNFPGRFSGRQFSNSRSEMNVSTLELGDSALYLCASSLVEALNGYTFGSGTRLTVV.

The V gene is TRBV5-1, the J gene TRBJ1-2, with D uncertain. This CDR3 comprises 14 residues. With 4 bases removed from V and 1 base from J, the gap between germline ends came to 11 bases. The germline V gene has CDR1 SGHRS and CDR2 YFSETQ. The CDR3 spells CASSEDGNNYGYTF. The CDR3 DNA sequence: TGCGCCAGCAGCGAAGACGGCAATAACTATGGCTACACCTTC.

The chain has TRBV24-1 and TRBJ1-5; D is undetermined. Germline lookup yields CDR1 KGHDR and CDR2 SFDVKD. Trimming shortened V by 4 bases and J by 4 bases, and 4 bases separated the two germline ends. The CDR3 sequence is 12 residues long. CDR3 protein: CATSEQNQPQHF. The CDR3, as DNA: TGTGCCACCAGTGAACAGAATCAGCCCCAGCATTTT.

This clonotype has only a few counts. The rearrangement uses TRBV25-1 and TRBJ2-5, with no clear D. Germline lookup yields CDR1 MGHDK and CDR2 SYGVNS. There are 16 residues in the CDR3. V dropped 1 base and J dropped 5 bases, with 17 bases sitting between them. CDR3 in DNA: TGTGCCAGCAGTGAATGTGAACCAAGACCCGACGAGACCCAGTACTTC. Its protein is CASSECEPRPDETQYF.

CDR3 in DNA: TGTGCCAGCAGTACAGGGGTCCTGAACGAGCAGTACTTC. This codes for CASSTGVLNEQYF. The chain employs TRBV6-1 and TRBJ2-7, with 7 nucleotides matching TRBD1. The CDR3 is 13 amino acids. The V segment lost 5 bases and the J segment 5 bases; nucleotides outside the gene matches: 6. Germline CDR1 and CDR2: MNHNS and SASEGT.

The chain recombines TRBV27 with TRBJ2-1, with 8 nucleotides matching TRBD1. CDR1 is MNHEY, CDR2 SMNVEV, per germline (reference sequence). The V and J ends lost 4 bases and 4 bases, in that order; junction bases with no gene match: 9. CDR3 length: 16 amino acids. CDR3 loop: CASSSNRGYGYNEQFF. CDR3 nucleotides: TGTGCCAGCAGTTCAAACAGGGGGTACGGATACAATGAGCAGTTCTTC.

This clonotype was picked up many times. The V and J genes are TRBV4-2 and TRBJ2-3, with D unresolved. V lost 0 bases, J lost 8 bases, and 9 bases lay in between. The CDR3 is 13 residues long. Germline V gene data show CDR1 as LGHNA and CDR2 as YNFKEQ. This CDR3 reads CASSQDFDGTQYF. The CDR3 nucleotides are TGTGCCAGCAGCCAAGATTTTGACGGTACGCAGTATTTT.

This clonotype was detected ten times or more. The chain couples TRBV7-3 to TRBJ2-2; 7 bases align to TRBD1. The CDR3 is 13 residues long. The germline CDR1 and CDR2 sequences are SGHTA and FQGTGA. Trimming removed 8 bases from V and 6 bases from J; junction bases left unmatched: 6. The CDR3 region is CASQKGASGELFF. The DNA for the CDR3 is TGTGCCAGCCAAAAGGGGGCGTCCGGGGAGCTGTTTTTT.

Remarks on this clonotype: It may be a read error: a sequence one base away is much more abundant. The chain carries TRBV7-9 and TRBJ2-1; a weak D match, TRBD2 (6 bases). V lost 5 bases, J lost 10 bases, and 21 bases lay in between. The CDR3 length is 15 residues. CDR1 SEHNR and CDR2 FQNEAQ come from the germline V gene (reference sequence). The CDR3 nucleotides are TGTGCCAGCAGCCCAACGGGGGAGTCCTCCAGGGAGCAGTTCTTC. Protein sequence: CASSPTGESSREQFF.

The table lists this clonotype with a few counts. This chain joins TRBV20-1 and TRBJ2-2; maybe TRBD2 (7 bases). Germline assignment: CDR1 DFQATT and CDR2 SNEGSKA (reference sequence). This CDR3 region has 13 residues. The CDR3 DNA follows: TGCTCCGGAGGGAGGGGGTACACCGGGGAGCTGTTTTTT. This translates into CSGGRGYTGELFF.

This clonotype was seen a handful of times. The chain recombines TRBV5-1 with TRBJ1-1, with D maybe TRBD1 (6 bases). The length of the CDR3 is 12 residues. Trimming stripped 3 bases from V and 6 bases from J, with 9 bases between. From germline, CDR1 is SGHRS and CDR2 YFSETQ. DNA for the CDR3: TGCGCCAGCAGCTACGAGGGGGCTGAAGCTTTCTTT. Encoded protein: CASSYEGAEAFF. Using reference TRBV5-1 and TRBJ1-1 for the parts outside the CDR3, the full variable domain is KAGVTQTPRYLIKTRGQQVTLSCSPISGHRSVSWYQQTPGQGLQFLFEYFSETQRNKGNFPGRFSGRQFSNSRSEMNVSTLELGDSALYLCASSYEGAEAFFGQGTRLTVV.

In its sample, this clonotype was seen a few times. The CDR3 sequence is CASRTPLEAFF. CDR3 in DNA: TGTGCCAGCAGGACCCCTCTAGAAGCTTTCTTT. The J gene is TRBJ1-1, the V gene TRBV6-5; D unclear. Germline CDR1 reads MNHEY; CDR2 reads SVGAGI. V gave up 6 bases and J gave up 8 bases, with 10 bases separating them. This CDR3 is 11 amino acids long.

In this sample, this clonotype turned up a few times. The chain combines TRBV9 with TRBJ2-2; 12 positions match TRBD1. This CDR3 contains 14 residues. The junction had 2 bases not matched to a gene; V was cut back by 5 bases and J by 6 bases. CDR1 and CDR2 from the germline V gene are SGDLS and YYNGEE. Written as DNA, the CDR3 is TGTGCCAGCAGGGGACAGGGGGCCTCCGGGGAGCTGTTTTTT. This translates into CASRGQGASGELFF.

The table lists this clonotype with a few counts. This chain joins TRBV5-5 and TRBJ2-1, with TRBD1 matching over 9 bases. The CDR3 is 18 amino acids. The V segment lost 0 bases and the J segment 5 bases; nucleotides outside the gene matches: 12. Germline V gene data show CDR1 as SGHKS and CDR2 as YYEKEE (reference sequence). DNA for the CDR3: TGTGCCAGCAGCTTGGTGGGACCGGGACAGGGTTATAACAATGAGCAGTTCTTC. Its translation is CASSLVGPGQGYNNEQFF.

The V call is TRBV7-6, the J call TRBJ2-5, with D possibly being TRBD2 (6 bases). This CDR3 is 14 amino acids long. Germline assignment: CDR1 SGHVS and CDR2 FNYEAQ. V lost 5 bases and J lost 3, with 13 bases in between. The CDR3 DNA is TGTGCCAGCAGCCCAATTGGCGGGGAAGAGACCCAGTACTTC. This sequence encodes CASSPIGGEETQYF.

The chain links TRBV20-1 to TRBJ2-5, with D possibly being TRBD1 or TRBD2 (5 bases each). There are 12 residues in the CDR3. V was trimmed by 5 bases and J by 9 bases, leaving 16 bases between them. Germline loops: CDR1 DFQATT, CDR2 SNEGSKA (reference sequence). CDR3 sequence reads: CSAPRDLGAQYF. The CDR3 region has the DNA TGCAGTGCTCCCCGGGACCTCGGGGCCCAGTACTTC.

This clonotype was seen a handful of times. This chain links TRBV20-1 with TRBJ1-5; D may be TRBD1 (5 bases). V gave up 5 bases and J gave up 2 bases, with 13 bases separating them. From germline, CDR1 is DFQATT and CDR2 SNEGSKA (reference sequence). CDR3 length: 14 residues. The DNA for the CDR3 is TGCAGTGCTCCTCGGGGCGCGGGCAATCAGCCCCAGCATTTT. This encodes CSAPRGAGNQPQHF.

The DNA of the CDR3 is TGTGCCAGCAGCTTAGGGGACAGCGAAGCTTTCTTT. It translates to CASSLGDSEAFF. The rearrangement links TRBV7-9 to TRBJ1-1, with 7 nucleotides matching TRBD1. With 1 base clipped from V and 8 bases from J, the junction kept 1 base outside the gene matches. Germline lookup yields CDR1 SEHNR and CDR2 FQNEAQ (reference sequence). This CDR3 region has 12 residues.

This clonotype was picked up a small number of times. CDR3 coding DNA: TGTGCCAGCGGAAAGGACGTCACAGATACGCAGTATTTT. Its translation: CASGKDVTDTQYF. This chain links TRBV4-2 with TRBJ2-3; the D is unclear. The germline V and J ends were trimmed by 8 bases and 2 bases, with 11 bases remaining between them. This CDR3 comprises 13 residues. Germline CDR1 reads LGHNA; CDR2 reads YNFKEQ.

The CDR3 spells CASRPGGGSPLHF. The CDR3 DNA reads TGCGCCAGCAGACCGGGGGGTGGATCACCCCTCCACTTT. J is TRBJ1-6 and V is TRBV5-1; D is perhaps TRBD1 (5 bases). Germline values: CDR1 SGHRS, CDR2 YFSETQ. The CDR3 consists of 13 residues. V gave up 5 bases and J gave up 10 bases, with 13 bases separating them.

This clonotype has a count of ten or more. This rearrangement joins TRBV24-1 to TRBJ2-2, with D uncertain. This CDR3 has 15 residues. The germline V gene has CDR1 KGHDR and CDR2 SFDVKD. V lost 3 bases and J 1 base, leaving 8 bases between the germline ends. CDR3: CATSDGRRNTGELFF. CDR3 DNA: TGTGCCACCAGTGATGGACGAAGGAACACCGGGGAGCTGTTTTTT.

This chain uses TRBV27 with TRBJ2-5; 7 positions match TRBD1. The germline V gene has CDR1 MNHEY and CDR2 SMNVEV (reference sequence). The V segment lost 5 bases and the J segment 1 base; nucleotides outside the gene matches: 1. The CDR3 runs to 13 residues. CDR3 protein: CASSRGPQETQYF. CDR3 DNA sequence: TGTGCCAGCAGTAGGGGGCCCCAAGAGACCCAGTACTTC.

The V and J genes are TRBV29-1 and TRBJ1-2; TRBD1 matches at 7 bases. Germline V gene lookup returns CDR1 SQVTM and CDR2 ANQGSEA. This CDR3 spans 12 amino acids. V dropped 6 bases and J dropped 3; count of bases not matched to a gene: 4. CDR3 sequence: CSVRGTDYGYTF. The CDR3, as DNA: TGCAGCGTCAGAGGGACAGACTATGGCTACACCTTC. Full variable domain (rest looked up from reference TRBV29-1 and TRBJ1-2): SAVISQKPSRDICQRGTSLTIQCQVDSQVTMMFWYRQQPGQSLTLIATANQGSEATYESGFVIDKFPISRPNLTFSTLTVSNMSPEDSSIYLCSVRGTDYGYTFGSGTRLTVV.

The chain is built from TRBV4-1 and TRBJ1-4, with 7 nucleotides matching TRBD1. Germline trimming cut 2 bases from V and 8 bases from J; bases unmatched to any gene: 5. CDR3 size: 14 residues. Germline loops: CDR1 MGHRA, CDR2 YSYEKL. The CDR3 DNA reads TGCGCCAGCAGCCAAACCGGGACAGCCGAAAAACTGTTTTTT. Protein product: CASSQTGTAEKLFF.

This clonotype was seen more than once but under ten times. This chain uses TRBV7-2 with TRBJ1-5, with 7 bases fitting TRBD1. Germline loops: CDR1 SGHTA, CDR2 FQGNSA. V was clipped by 5 bases and J by 5 bases; unmatched bases: 15. The CDR3 has 17 residues. CDR3 DNA sequence: TGTGCCAGCAGCCCAAACTCGGGACAGACGAGGTATCAGCCCCAGCATTTT. It specifies CASSPNSGQTRYQPQHF.

This clonotype turned up a few times. V usage is TRBV2 and J usage is TRBJ1-1; D may be TRBD1 (5 bases). Germline CDR1 is SNHLY and CDR2 is FYNNEI. V shed 4 bases and J shed 1 base, with 10 bases lying between them. The CDR3 runs to 14 residues. CDR3 DNA sequence: TGTGCCAGCAGTGTAGCACAGGCGAACACTGAAGCTTTCTTT. Protein sequence: CASSVAQANTEAFF.

A few counts support this clonotype. J is TRBJ1-1 and V is TRBV5-1; D not resolved. Trimming left V 2 bases short and J 4 bases short, with 9 bases between. Germline lookup yields CDR1 SGHRS and CDR2 YFSETQ. The CDR3 is 13 amino acids. In DNA form, the CDR3 reads TGCGCCAGCAGCTTCAAGGCCACCACTGAAGCTTTCTTT. It yields the protein CASSFKATTEAFF.

This clonotype came up a few times. CDR3: CASSQDLDYGGTQYF. The CDR3 coding sequence is TGCGCCAGCAGCCAAGATTTGGACTATGGGGGGACCCAGTACTTC. The chain combines TRBV4-3 with TRBJ2-5; D may be TRBD2 (6 bases). From germline, CDR1 is LGHNA and CDR2 YSLEER. V lost 0 bases and J lost 7, with 15 bases in between. The CDR3 is made up of 15 amino acids.